These 17 T cell receptor beta chains were sequenced from one sample in a study of blood T cell repertoires in COVID-19. The protocol was immunoSEQ multiplex PCR, while the TCRdb copy is restricted to in-frame clones and leaves out a portion. The profile shows approximately 300,000 clones, approximately 90% of them singletons. Material for sequencing was PBMCs or T cells enriched from blood (not recorded which). The source of these receptors is a woman under 30 who had recovered from COVID-19.

This sequence joins TRBV28 and TRBJ1-1; no clear D gene. CDR3 size: 13 residues. In germline, CDR1 is MDHEN, CDR2 SYDVKM. The V and J ends lost 8 bases and 0 bases respectively, with 10 bases between them. The CDR3 here is CASARRLNTEAFF. For the CDR3, the DNA is TGTGCCAGCGCTCGGCGGTTGAACACTGAAGCTTTCTTT.

This clone was seen a handful of times. This chain connects TRBV9 to TRBJ1-4; 9 nucleotides agree with TRBD1. V was pared by 0 bases and J by 8 bases, with 5 bases of the junction left unmatched. Germline CDR1 reads SGDLS; CDR2 reads YYNGEE. CDR3 size: 15 residues. This CDR3 reads CASSVGGTGSEKLFF. The CDR3 nucleotides read TGTGCCAGCAGCGTAGGTGGGACAGGGTCGGAAAAACTGTTTTTT. Looking up the rest from reference TRBV9 and TRBJ1-4 gives the full variable domain: DSGVTQTPKHLITATGQRVTLRCSPRSGDLSVYWYQQSLDQGLQFLIQYYNGEERAKGNILERFSAQQFPDLHSELNLSSLELGDSALYFCASSVGGTGSEKLFFGSGTQLSVL.

The chain has TRBV5-1 and TRBJ1-5; D possibly corresponds to TRBD1 (6 bases). In germline, CDR1 is SGHRS, CDR2 YFSETQ. Trimming left V 1 base short and J 6 bases short, with 11 bases between. This CDR3 contains 14 residues. The CDR3 is CASSLRGGSQPQHF. The DNA for the CDR3 is TGCGCCAGCAGCTTGCGGGGGGGCAGTCAGCCCCAGCATTTT.

The rearrangement joins TRBV5-1 to TRBJ1-1; the match to TRBD1 covers 7 bases. Unmatched junction bases numbered 10, after V lost 1 base and J lost 1 base. Germline-derived CDR1 and CDR2 are SGHRS and YFSETQ. The CDR3 spans 17 residues. CDR3 sequence (DNA): TGCGCCAGCAGCTTGAACAGGGGCCCCTTATCGAACACTGAAGCTTTCTTT. Its translation: CASSLNRGPLSNTEAFF.

The chain links TRBV2 to TRBJ1-1; TRBD1 is a possible D gene (6 bases). This CDR3 has 14 residues. V lost 4 bases and J 4 bases, leaving 13 bases between the germline ends. Germline V CDR1 and CDR2: SNHLY, FYNNEI. The CDR3 sequence is CASSAGRGGTEAFF. CDR3 DNA sequence: TGTGCCAGCAGTGCCGGCCGAGGGGGCACTGAAGCTTTCTTT.

This rearrangement joins TRBV9 to TRBJ1-4; TRBD1 might be the D (5 bases). Germline CDR1 reads SGDLS; CDR2 reads YYNGEE. V lost 2 bases and J 0 bases, leaving 8 bases between the germline ends. This CDR3 is 15 amino acids long. The CDR3: CASSVWGATNEKLFF. CDR3 in DNA: TGTGCCAGCAGCGTCTGGGGGGCAACTAATGAAAAACTGTTTTTT. Full variable domain (missing parts from reference TRBV9 and TRBJ1-4): DSGVTQTPKHLITATGQRVTLRCSPRSGDLSVYWYQQSLDQGLQFLIQYYNGEERAKGNILERFSAQQFPDLHSELNLSSLELGDSALYFCASSVWGATNEKLFFGSGTQLSVL.

Only one count was recorded for this clone. The chain couples TRBV7-8 to TRBJ2-2; 7 bases line up with TRBD1. The V segment lost 3 bases and the J segment 4 bases; nucleotides outside the gene matches: 8. The CDR3 runs to 16 residues. Germline loops: CDR1 SGHVS, CDR2 FQNEAQ. The CDR3: CASSLGPTGFTGELFF. Written as DNA, the CDR3 is TGTGCCAGCAGCTTGGGACCGACAGGGTTCACCGGGGAGCTGTTTTTT.

The CDR3 sequence: CASSIEREVQPQHF. CDR3 DNA sequence: TGTGCCAGTAGTATAGAAAGGGAGGTTCAGCCCCAGCATTTT. The gene calls are TRBV19 and TRBJ1-5; D not resolved. CDR3 length: 14 amino acids. Trimming took 0 bases from V and 6 from J, leaving 9 bases between them. Germline assignment: CDR1 LNHDA and CDR2 SQIVND (reference sequence). Using reference TRBV19 and TRBJ1-5 for the parts outside the CDR3, the full variable domain is DGGITQSPKYLFRKEGQNVTLSCEQNLNHDAMYWYRQDPGQGLRLIYYSQIVNDFQKGDIAEGYSVSREKKESFPLTVTSAQKNPTAFYLCASSIEREVQPQHFGDGTRLSIL.

The rearrangement links TRBV5-1 to TRBJ2-1; D possibly corresponds to TRBD2 (6 bases). V lost 1 base and J lost 5, with 7 bases in between. Germline CDR1 and CDR2: SGHRS and YFSETQ. CDR3 length equals 13 residues. For the CDR3, the DNA is TGCGCCAGCAGCTTGATAGCGGACAATGAGCAGTTCTTC. It codes for CASSLIADNEQFF. Based on the CDR3 plus reference TRBV5-1 and TRBJ2-1, the full variable domain is KAGVTQTPRYLIKTRGQQVTLSCSPISGHRSVSWYQQTPGQGLQFLFEYFSETQRNKGNFPGRFSGRQFSNSRSEMNVSTLELGDSALYLCASSLIADNEQFFGPGTRLTVL.

This chain joins TRBV2 and TRBJ1-6, with 7 bases fitting TRBD1. This CDR3 contains 17 residues. Unmatched junction bases numbered 17, after V lost 3 bases and J lost 12 bases. Germline V gene lookup returns CDR1 SNHLY and CDR2 FYNNEI. This CDR3 is CASSELVGHRGREPLHF. In DNA form, the CDR3 reads TGTGCCAGCAGTGAGCTGGTGGGGCACAGGGGCAGGGAACCCCTCCACTTT.

V and J are TRBV6-1 and TRBJ2-7; TRBD2 agrees at 9 bases. CDR1 is MNHNS, CDR2 SASEGT, per germline. The J segment lost 7 bases and the V segment lost 2 bases, leaving 12 bases of the junction unmatched. CDR3 length: 16 amino acids. CDR3 bases: TGTGCCAGCAGTGAATCGAGCGGGAGGATGCCTGGGGAGCAGTACTTC. Its translation is CASSESSGRMPGEQYF.

The gene calls are TRBV11-2 and TRBJ2-3; 10 bases line up with TRBD2. Per germline, CDR1 SGHAT and CDR2 FQNNGV. This CDR3 comprises 16 residues. V gave up 5 bases and J gave up 5 bases; unmatched junction bases: 10. The DNA of the CDR3 is TGTGCCAGCAGCCAACGGACTAGCGGAACTTTAGATACGCAGTATTTT. Translating gives CASSQRTSGTLDTQYF.

The rearrangement uses TRBV3-1 (or the pseudogene TRBV3-2) and TRBJ2-5, with a weak D call TRBD2 (5 bases). The V end was cut by 4 bases, the J end by 7 bases, with 22 bases between. CDR3 length equals 16 residues. Germline CDR1 reads LGHDT; CDR2 reads YNNKEL (reference sequence). CDR3 in amino acids: CASSRRSGTSRGTQYF. As DNA, the CDR3 is TGTGCCAGCAGCCGTAGAAGCGGCACCTCCCGTGGGACCCAGTACTTC.

This chain links TRBV6-5 with TRBJ2-7; 10 bases line up with TRBD2. Germline lookup yields CDR1 MNHEY and CDR2 SVGAGI. V lost 8 bases to trimming and J lost 2 bases; unmatched junction nucleotides: 6. The CDR3 is 14 amino acids. The CDR3 spells CASWERGGTYEQYF. The CDR3 DNA follows: TGTGCCAGCTGGGAGCGGGGGGGCACCTACGAGCAGTACTTC.

As concerns this clone: Other DNA sequences in the sample encode the same CDR3. The chain carries TRBV3-1 (or the pseudogene TRBV3-2) and TRBJ1-1; tentatively, D is TRBD1 (5 bases). CDR3 size: 14 residues. Trimming pared 2 bases from V and 3 bases from J, leaving 10 bases between. Looked up from germline, CDR1 is LGHDT and CDR2 is YNNKEL (reference sequence). The CDR3 here is CASSQPGWDTEAFF. The CDR3 DNA reads TGTGCCAGCAGCCAACCAGGGTGGGACACTGAAGCTTTCTTT.

V is TRBV18 and J is TRBJ1-1; TRBD1 aligns across 7 bases. Germline CDR1 KGHSH, CDR2 LQKENI. This CDR3 has 13 amino acids. With 6 bases clipped from V and 5 bases from J, the junction kept 6 bases outside the gene matches. CDR3 in DNA: TGTGCCAGCTCGGAGGGACAGAGGACTGAAGCTTTCTTT. Translating it yields CASSEGQRTEAFF.

This chain uses TRBV6-5 with TRBJ2-5; TRBD1 might be the D (5 bases). The V gene's germline CDR1 is MNHEY and CDR2 SVGAGI. CDR3 length equals 13 residues. V dropped 5 bases and J dropped 1 base, with 8 bases sitting between them. CDR3 residues: CASSHRPQETQYF. The CDR3 DNA reads as TGTGCCAGCAGTCACAGGCCCCAAGAGACCCAGTACTTC.